The 14 T cell receptor beta chains in this list originate from one sample, sequenced in a study of blood T cells in healthy people across ages. Alongside a J-beta primer mix, a sample-barcoded 5' primer served in a second PCR lasting about 7 to 11 cycles. TCRdb passed the 5' RACE reads through MiXCR, listing each CDR3 protein once. The table includes about 1 million distinct CDR3 sequences, about 23% detected once. These data also formed part of another study, on T cells of mothers and their children.

The sequencing input was blood. The receptors were gathered from a girl aged 2 to 9 in good health.

DNA for the CDR3: TGTGCCAGTAGTCCGCGACAGGAGGGTACCCAGTACTTC. It translates to CASSPRQEGTQYF. This chain joins TRBV19 and TRBJ2-5; D is perhaps TRBD1 or TRBD2 (6 bases each). Germline CDR1 and CDR2: LNHDA and SQIVND (reference sequence). Trimming removed 5 bases from V and 8 bases from J, with 15 bases in between. The CDR3 runs 13 residues.

In this sample, this clonotype turned up a few times. The rearrangement uses TRBV4-2 and TRBJ1-3; TRBD1 might be the D (5 bases). The CDR3 sequence is 16 residues long. The germline CDR1 and CDR2 sequences are LGHNA and YNFKEQ. V dropped 1 base and J dropped 0 bases, with 10 bases sitting between them. CDR3 in amino acids: CASSQGTGGSGNTIYF. Written as DNA, the CDR3 is TGTGCCAGCAGCCAAGGAACAGGAGGCTCTGGAAACACCATATATTTT.

The sample holds a few counts of this clonotype. Its ends do not fully match the called genes, so a read error is possible. V is TRBV20-1 and J is TRBJ2-5; D unresolved. Looked up from germline, CDR1 is DFQATT and CDR2 is SNEGSKA (reference sequence). The CDR3 runs to 11 residues. The CDR3 spells CGALDRETQYF. The CDR3 nucleotides read TGCGGTGCCTTAGATAGGGAGACCCAGTACTTC.

The rearrangement links TRBV27 to TRBJ1-2; D not certain. Per the germline V gene, CDR1 is MNHEY and CDR2 is SMNVEV (reference sequence). The ends were cut back, 3 bases at V and 0 bases at J, with 8 bases in the middle. This CDR3 has 14 amino acids. The CDR3 loop is CASSFRSSNYGYTF. CDR3 coding DNA: TGTGCCAGCAGTTTTCGGAGCTCTAACTATGGCTACACCTTC.

In this sample, this clonotype turned up once. The V call is TRBV7-2, the J call TRBJ1-6; the D is unclear. V lost 2 bases and J lost 11, with 16 bases in between. CDR1 is SGHTA, CDR2 FQGNSA, per germline. The CDR3 extends over 15 amino acids. CDR3 loop: CASSLSSIVGPPLHF. DNA of the CDR3: TGTGCCAGCAGCTTAAGCTCTATCGTTGGACCACCCCTCCACTTT.

CDR3 amino acids: CASWGTPGQHEQYF. As DNA, the CDR3 is TGTGCCAGCTGGGGAACACCAGGTCAACACGAGCAGTACTTC. V usage is TRBV6-1 and J usage is TRBJ2-7, with D uncertain. Germline CDR1 MNHNS, CDR2 SASEGT. Trimming cost V 8 bases and J 5 bases, with 19 bases left between them. The CDR3 extends over 14 amino acids.

This clonotype showed up just a few times. The V and J genes are TRBV27 and TRBJ1-5; maybe TRBD1 (6 bases). The germline V gene encodes CDR1 MNHEY and CDR2 SMNVEV (reference sequence). The CDR3 covers 14 residues. V shed 3 bases and J shed 6 bases, with 12 bases lying between them. The CDR3 spells CASSLWGAAQPQHF. CDR3 bases: TGTGCCAGCAGTTTGTGGGGGGCGGCTCAGCCCCAGCATTTT.

In its sample, this clonotype was seen a few times. V gene TRBV29-1 combines with J gene TRBJ1-2; the D gene is possibly TRBD1 (6 bases). The germline V gene has CDR1 SQVTM and CDR2 ANQGSEA. Trimming took 6 bases from V and 6 from J, leaving 14 bases between them. CDR3 size: 12 residues. This CDR3 reads CSVGDTKDGYTF. CDR3 nucleotides: TGCAGCGTGGGGGACACCAAGGATGGCTACACCTTC.

This chain connects TRBV6-1 to TRBJ2-3; TRBD2 matches at 11 bases. V shed 4 bases, J shed 6 bases, and the junction held 9 bases outside the gene matches. The CDR3 is made up of 16 amino acids. Per the germline V gene, CDR1 is MNHNS and CDR2 is SASEGT. The CDR3 loop is CASSGKIAGGRDTQYF. The CDR3 region has the DNA TGTGCCAGCAGTGGAAAGATAGCGGGGGGGAGGGATACGCAGTATTTT.

This clonotype was counted only a few times. J is TRBJ1-2 and V is TRBV20-1; D uncertain. CDR3 size: 12 residues. Between the trimmed V and J ends, which lost 3 bases and 4 bases, there was a span of 9 bases. Germline V gives CDR1 DFQATT, CDR2 SNEGSKA (reference sequence). In DNA form, the CDR3 reads TGCAGTGCTAGGAGGGTGGGCTATGGCTACACCTTC. This translates into CSARRVGYGYTF.

This clonotype occurred a few times. The J gene is TRBJ2-4, the V gene TRBV3-1; D remains ambiguous. Germline CDR1 LGHDT, CDR2 YNNKEL (reference sequence). This CDR3 is built from 14 residues. Deletions cut 3 bases from V and 0 bases from J, with 6 bases between. CDR3 DNA: TGTGCCAGCAGCCACCAAATAGCCAAAAACATTCAGTACTTC. Translating it yields CASSHQIAKNIQYF.

The chain combines TRBV4-1 with TRBJ2-7, with D possibly matching TRBD1 (6 bases). This CDR3 region has 14 residues. The germline CDR1 and CDR2 sequences are MGHRA and YSYEKL. The ends were cut back, 3 bases at V and 1 base at J, with 10 bases in the middle. In DNA form, the CDR3 reads TGCGCCAGCAGCCATATAGGACAGTCCTACGAGCAGTACTTC. It yields the protein CASSHIGQSYEQYF.

This rearrangement joins TRBV28 to TRBJ2-1, with D unclear. Trimming took 3 bases from V and 7 from J, leaving 7 bases between them. Germline assignment: CDR1 MDHEN and CDR2 SYDVKM. The CDR3 extends over 12 amino acids. The CDR3 DNA is TGTGCCAGCAGTTTTGTAGCAAATGAGCAGTTCTTC. It specifies CASSFVANEQFF.

The chain combines TRBV15 with TRBJ1-2, with 7 bases matching TRBD1. V lost 6 bases, J lost 0 bases, and 4 bases stayed unmatched. CDR1 is LNHNV, CDR2 YYDKDF, per germline (reference sequence). The CDR3 extends over 14 amino acids. The CDR3 loop reads CATSSTGTNYGYTF. Written as DNA, the CDR3 is TGTGCCACCAGTTCGACAGGGACTAACTATGGCTACACCTTC.